Below are 21 T cell receptor beta chains sequenced from a single sample in a study of blood T cell repertoires in COVID-19. Method: immunoSEQ multiplex PCR; TCRdb's copy keeps in-frame clones and lacks some. The top ten hold 20% to 25% of the sample, which has around 120,000 clones, 65% to 80% seen once. The sample consisted of peripheral blood. The source of these receptors is a man between 65 and 85 years old with active or convalescent COVID-19.

The chain employs TRBV5-6 and TRBJ1-1; a possible D gene is TRBD1 (5 bases). V dropped 3 bases and J dropped 2 bases, with 17 bases sitting between them. CDR1 and CDR2 from the germline V gene are SGHDT and YYEEEE. CDR3 length: 16 amino acids. The CDR3 region has the DNA TGTGCCAGCAGCTCCCCCGGGACGGGACTTAACACTGAAGCTTTCTTT. Protein product: CASSSPGTGLNTEAFF.

The V and J genes are TRBV3-1 (or the pseudogene TRBV3-2) and TRBJ1-2; 11 positions match TRBD1. There are 17 residues in the CDR3. V was pared by 2 bases and J by 3 bases, with 8 bases of the junction left unmatched. Germline V CDR1 and CDR2: LGHDT, YNNKEL (reference sequence). The DNA of the CDR3 is TGTGCCAGCAGCCAAATGGGACAGGGGGGCGCCGACTATGGCTACACCTTC. It encodes CASSQMGQGGADYGYTF.

CDR3 protein: CASSRQGVGTDTQYF. CDR3 DNA sequence: TGTGCCAGCAGTCGACAGGGGGTGGGCACAGATACGCAGTATTTT. The rearrangement links TRBV2 to TRBJ2-3, with 9 positions matching TRBD1. V lost 5 bases, J lost 1 base, and 4 bases stayed unmatched. CDR3 length equals 15 residues. CDR1 and CDR2 (germline): SNHLY, FYNNEI.

The chain is built from TRBV11-2 and TRBJ1-2; 8 bases are shared with TRBD1. The V gene end was trimmed by 3 bases and the J gene end by 4 bases; junction bases not matched to a gene: 1. From germline, CDR1 is SGHAT and CDR2 FQNNGV. The CDR3 is made up of 13 amino acids. CDR3 region: CASSFTGGYGYTF. The CDR3 nucleotides read TGTGCCAGCAGCTTTACAGGGGGCTATGGCTACACCTTC.

V gene TRBV30 combines with J gene TRBJ2-5; 15 nucleotides align to TRBD2. The CDR3 is made up of 16 amino acids. Trimming at V came to 2 bases and at J to 5 bases, leaving 6 bases not matched to a gene. Germline V lookup: CDR1 GTSNPN, CDR2 SVGIG (reference sequence). The CDR3 region has the DNA TGTGCCTGGAGTAAGGGACTAGCGGGGGGATGGGAGACCCAGTACTTC. It specifies CAWSKGLAGGWETQYF.

This chain connects TRBV6-2 or TRBV6-3 to TRBJ1-2; tentative D call: TRBD1 (5 bases). Germline V gene data show CDR1 as MNHEY and CDR2 as SVGEGT. Trimming shortened V by 3 bases and J by 4 bases, and 12 bases separated the two germline ends. CDR3 length: 14 amino acids. CDR3 in amino acids: CASSYWGSPYGYTF. Here the CDR3 DNA reads TGTGCCAGCAGTTATTGGGGCAGTCCCTATGGCTACACCTTC.

This clone was recorded once. The chain recombines TRBV28 with TRBJ1-4; tentative D call: TRBD1 (6 bases). From germline, CDR1 is MDHEN and CDR2 SYDVKM. The CDR3 loop spans 11 amino acids. V was trimmed by 9 bases and J by 7 bases, leaving 9 bases between them. Written as DNA, the CDR3 is TGTGCCAGTAGACAGGTTGAAAAACTGTTTTTT. It specifies CASRQVEKLFF. The full variable domain, completed using reference TRBV28 and TRBJ1-4, is DVKVTQSSRYLVKRTGEKVFLECVQDMDHENMFWYRQDPGLGLRLIYFSYDVKMKEKGDIPEGYSVSREKKERFSLILESASTNQTSMYLCASRQVEKLFFGSGTQLSVL.

This clone was detected only a few times. This sequence joins TRBV6-5 and TRBJ1-4; TRBD1 matches at 11 bases. CDR1 is MNHEY, CDR2 SVGAGI, per germline. Trimming at V came to 6 bases and at J to 7 bases, leaving 4 bases not matched to a gene. This CDR3 has 14 amino acids. This CDR3 is CASSPGQGVEKLFF. CDR3 nucleotides: TGTGCCAGCAGCCCGGGACAGGGGGTTGAAAAACTGTTTTTT.

The rearrangement uses TRBV5-1 and TRBJ1-3; no clear D gene. Germline assignment: CDR1 SGHRS and CDR2 YFSETQ. With 0 bases removed from V and 0 bases from J, the gap between germline ends came to 4 bases. CDR3 length: 14 residues. The CDR3 region has the DNA TGCGCCAGCAGCTTGGACTTCTCTGGAAACACCATATATTTT. Translating gives CASSLDFSGNTIYF.

V gene TRBV4-2 combines with J gene TRBJ1-2; D ambiguous. Germline V lookup: CDR1 LGHNA, CDR2 YNFKEQ. This CDR3 comprises 16 residues. V dropped 0 bases and J dropped 7 bases, with 18 bases sitting between them. Written as DNA, the CDR3 is TGTGCCAGCAGCCAAGAACGGAGAAGGATCATGGGTGGCTACACCTTC. It specifies CASSQERRRIMGGYTF.

The rearrangement joins TRBV28 to TRBJ1-2; 10 bases agree with TRBD1. The V gene end was trimmed by 5 bases and the J gene end by 0 bases; junction bases not matched to a gene: 6. The CDR3 has 16 amino acids. Germline CDR1 MDHEN, CDR2 SYDVKM. The CDR3 nucleotides read TGTGCCAGCAGTGGGACAGGGGCCGGCCCTAACTATGGCTACACCTTC. Its protein product is CASSGTGAGPNYGYTF.

The table lists this clone with a few counts. J is TRBJ1-2 and V is TRBV21-1; the D call in the table, TRBD1, was not verified against the DNA. TRBV21-1 counts as a pseudogene. This CDR3 has 14 residues. The CDR3 nucleotides read TGTGCCAGCAGCAAAAAAAAGGGGAACTATGGCTACACCTTC. Its translation: CASSKKKGNYGYTF.

The CDR3 region is CASSPPRKNTEAFF. Here the CDR3 DNA reads TGTGCCAGCAGCCCCCCCCGTAAGAACACTGAAGCTTTCTTT. The chain employs TRBV28 and TRBJ1-1, with D uncertain. The length of the CDR3 is 14 residues. The V end lost 6 bases, the J end lost 1 base, and 12 bases lay between the germline ends. Germline V gene sequence: CDR1 MDHEN, CDR2 SYDVKM.

V and J are TRBV2 and TRBJ1-2, with D maybe TRBD1 (5 bases). Trimming removed 5 bases from V and 4 bases from J, with 14 bases in between. CDR3 size: 14 residues. Germline-derived CDR1 and CDR2 are SNHLY and FYNNEI. The CDR3: CASSLDTESYGYTF. CDR3 nucleotide sequence: TGTGCCAGCAGTCTGGACACCGAATCCTATGGCTACACCTTC.

The rearrangement uses TRBV6-1 and TRBJ2-5; D gene uncertain. This CDR3 region has 14 residues. V shed 2 bases and J shed 5 bases, with 12 bases lying between them. The germline CDR1 and CDR2 sequences are MNHNS and SASEGT. The CDR3 bases are TGTGCCAGCAGTGAACGAGTACCTGTGGAGACCCAGTACTTC. Residues: CASSERVPVETQYF.

The genes are TRBV11-3 and TRBJ2-5, with D maybe TRBD2 (5 bases). Trimming took off 1 base at V and 5 bases at J, with 8 bases between the two ends. The CDR3 length is 13 residues. Germline V gives CDR1 SGHNT, CDR2 YENEEA. The CDR3 loop reads CASSLVPGETQYF. The CDR3 coding sequence is TGTGCCAGCAGCTTAGTCCCGGGGGAGACCCAGTACTTC. Filled out from reference TRBV11-3 and TRBJ2-5, the complete variable domain reads EAGVVQSPRYKIIEKKQPVAFWCNPISGHNTLYWYLQNLGQGPELLIRYENEEAVDDSQLPKDRFSAERLKGVDSTLKIQPAELGDSAVYLCASSLVPGETQYFGPGTRLLVL.

This sequence joins TRBV19 and TRBJ1-1; a possible D gene is TRBD1 (5 bases). CDR3 size: 13 residues. V was pared by 3 bases and J by 7 bases, with 12 bases between. CDR1 LNHDA and CDR2 SQIVND come from the germline V gene (reference sequence). The CDR3, as DNA: TGTGCCAGTAGTATGTCAGGGATAGGTGAAGCTTTCTTT. Its protein product is CASSMSGIGEAFF.

The V and J genes are TRBV12-3 or TRBV12-4 and TRBJ1-2; maybe TRBD1 (5 bases). This CDR3 comprises 13 residues. Trimming cost V 4 bases and J 2 bases, with 8 bases left between them. This chain's CDR3 is CASSSDRNYGYTF. CDR3 DNA sequence: TGTGCCAGCAGTTCAGACAGAAACTATGGCTACACCTTC.

This chain joins TRBV5-4 and TRBJ2-7, with 11 bases matching TRBD2. The junction had 7 bases not matched to a gene; V was cut back by 4 bases and J by 4 bases. Germline CDR1 is SGHNT and CDR2 is YYREEE (reference sequence). The CDR3 runs to 15 residues. The DNA of the CDR3 is TGTGCCAGCAGCAGGGGGACTAGCGGAGGATACGAGCAGTACTTC. This sequence encodes CASSRGTSGGYEQYF.

V is TRBV28 and J is TRBJ1-1; D might be TRBD1 (5 bases). V lost 2 bases to trimming and J lost 1 base, with 11 bases between them. The germline V gene encodes CDR1 MDHEN and CDR2 SYDVKM. The CDR3 consists of 15 residues. CDR3 loop: CASSLIGQGNTEAFF. The CDR3 coding sequence is TGTGCCAGCAGTTTAATAGGGCAGGGGAACACTGAAGCTTTCTTT.

The gene calls are TRBV5-6 and TRBJ2-5; possible D gene TRBD1, 6 bases. Trimming stripped 4 bases from V and 1 base from J, with 17 bases between. Looked up from germline, CDR1 is SGHDT and CDR2 is YYEEEE. This CDR3 spans 16 amino acids. The CDR3 DNA reads TGTGCCAGCAGCCCCCCAGACCTGGACAGCCAAGAGACCCAGTACTTC. Its protein is CASSPPDLDSQETQYF.